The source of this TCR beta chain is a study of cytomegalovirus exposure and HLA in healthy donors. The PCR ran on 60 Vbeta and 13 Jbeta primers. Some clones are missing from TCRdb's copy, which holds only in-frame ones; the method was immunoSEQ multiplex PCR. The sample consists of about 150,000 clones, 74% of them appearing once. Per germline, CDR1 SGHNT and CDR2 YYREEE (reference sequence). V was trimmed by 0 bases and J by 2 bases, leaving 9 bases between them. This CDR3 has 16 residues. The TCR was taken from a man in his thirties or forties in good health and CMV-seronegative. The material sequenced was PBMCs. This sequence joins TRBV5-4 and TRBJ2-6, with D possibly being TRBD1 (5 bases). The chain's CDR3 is CASSLGGHAGANVLTF. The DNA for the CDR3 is TGTGCCAGCAGCTTGGGAGGACACGCTGGGGCCAACGTCCTGACTTTC.